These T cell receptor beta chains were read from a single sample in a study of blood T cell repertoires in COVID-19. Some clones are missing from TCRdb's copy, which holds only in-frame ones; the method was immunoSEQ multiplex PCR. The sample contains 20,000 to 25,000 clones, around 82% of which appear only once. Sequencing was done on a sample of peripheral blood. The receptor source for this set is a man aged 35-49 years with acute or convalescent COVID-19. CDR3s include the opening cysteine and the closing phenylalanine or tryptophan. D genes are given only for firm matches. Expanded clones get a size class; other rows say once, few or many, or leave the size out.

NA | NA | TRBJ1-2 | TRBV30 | TGTGCCTGGGGGGACTTTTCCAGGCTCTATGGCTACACCTTC | CAWGDFSRLYGYTF
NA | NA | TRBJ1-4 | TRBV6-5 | TGTGCCAGCAGTTTCACAGGGACGTATAATGAAAAACTGTTTTTT | CASSFTGTYNEKLFF
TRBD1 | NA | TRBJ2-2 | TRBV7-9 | TGTGCCAGCAGCTTACGGGACAGAGACACCGGGGAGCTGTTTTTT | CASSLRDRDTGELFF
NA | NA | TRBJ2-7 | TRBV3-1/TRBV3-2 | TGTGCCAGCAGCAGATCCGGGACAATTCCCTACGAGCAGTACTTC | CASSRSGTIPYEQYF
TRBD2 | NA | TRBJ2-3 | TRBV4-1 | TGCGCCAGCAGCCAAGATCGGGGGGGCAGGGCTGGAGATACGCAGTATTTT | CASSQDRGGRAGDTQYF
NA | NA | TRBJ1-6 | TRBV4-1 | TGCGCCAGCAGCCAAGAGGGACATCGATATCGCGCTCCCCTCCACTTT | CASSQEGHRYRAPLHF
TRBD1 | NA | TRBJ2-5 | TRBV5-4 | TGTGCCAGCAGCACCTCCGGGACAGGGGCTCAAGAGACCCAGTACTTC | CASSTSGTGAQETQYF
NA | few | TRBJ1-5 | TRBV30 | TGTGCCTGGAGTGAAGTGGCAGGGGTAGACCAGCCCCAGCATTTT | CAWSEVAGVDQPQHF
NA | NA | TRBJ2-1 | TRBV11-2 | TGTGCCAGCAGCCCACCCGGGTGGCAGGGCAATGAGCAGTTCTTC | CASSPPGWQGNEQFF
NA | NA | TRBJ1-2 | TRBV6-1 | TGTGCCAGTAGGGGCCCAGGCCCTAGCTATGGCTACACCTTC | CASRGPGPSYGYTF
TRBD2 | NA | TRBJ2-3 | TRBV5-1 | TGCGCCAGCAGCTTGCTAGCGGGAGCCACCACAGATACGCAGTATTTT | CASSLLAGATTDTQYF
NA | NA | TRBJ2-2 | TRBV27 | TGTGCCAGCAGTTTAGCCTCGGGATATTTGAACACCGGGGAGCTGTTTTTT | CASSLASGYLNTGELFF
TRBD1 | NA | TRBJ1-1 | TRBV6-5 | TGTGCCAGCAGTTACGGGGGACAGGGTAAGACTGAAGCTTTCTTT | CASSYGGQGKTEAFF
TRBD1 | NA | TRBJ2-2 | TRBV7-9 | TGTGCCAGCAGCTTTCGAGACAGGGACACCGGGGAGCTGTTTTTT | CASSFRDRDTGELFF
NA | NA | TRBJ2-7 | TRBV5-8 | TGTGCCAGCAGCTCGGCCTACGAGCAGTACTTC | CASSSAYEQYF
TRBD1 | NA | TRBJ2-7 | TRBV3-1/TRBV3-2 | TGTGCCAGCAGCCAAGGGACAGGGTACGGCGAGCAGTACTTC | CASSQGTGYGEQYF
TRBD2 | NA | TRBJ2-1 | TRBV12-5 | TGTGCTAGTGGTTTGGCGCCGGGACTAGTGTCCTACAATGAGCAGTTCTTC | CASGLAPGLVSYNEQFF
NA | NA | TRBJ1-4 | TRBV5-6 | TGTGCCAGCAGCGACACAGGGTTGGTTGAAAAACTGTTTTTT | CASSDTGLVEKLFF
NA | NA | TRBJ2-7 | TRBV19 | TGTGCCAGTACGGACAGAAGCTCCTACGAGCAGTACTTC | CASTDRSSYEQYF
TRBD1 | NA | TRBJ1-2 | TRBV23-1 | TGCGCCAGCAGTCAAGACAGGGGACCTAACTATGGCTACACCTTC | CASSQDRGPNYGYTF
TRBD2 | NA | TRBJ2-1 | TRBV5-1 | TGCGCCAGCAGCTTAGAGGGTGGCCTAGCGGGAGGGCCAACAATTAACAATGAGCAGTTCTTC | CASSLEGGLAGGPTINNEQFF
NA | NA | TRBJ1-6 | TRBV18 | TGTGCCAGCTCACCCAGACAGAGAATTCCTAGCTCCTATAATTCACCCCTCCACTTT | CASSPRQRIPSSYNSPLHF
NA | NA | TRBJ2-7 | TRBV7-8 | TGTGCCAGCAGCTTAGACAGGGCGGGCGAGCAGTACTTC | CASSLDRAGEQYF
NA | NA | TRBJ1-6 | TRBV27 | TGTGCCAGCAGTCGGGGAGGAAATTCACCCCTCCACTTT | CASSRGGNSPLHF
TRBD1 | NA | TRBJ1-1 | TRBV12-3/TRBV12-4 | TGTGCCAGCAGTTTAGAGGGGGCGACTGAAGCTTTCTTT | CASSLEGATEAFF
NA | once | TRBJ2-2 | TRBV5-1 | TGCGCCAGCAGCTTGGACTACACCGGGGAGCTGTTTTTT | CASSLDYTGELFF
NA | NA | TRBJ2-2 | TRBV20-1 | TGCAGTGCTAGTATCCAGGGTGGCGCGAACACCGGGGAGCTGTTTTTT | CSASIQGGANTGELFF
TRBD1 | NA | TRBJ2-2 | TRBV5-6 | TGTGCCAGCAGCTATGGGACAGGGTTTAATCCGAACACCGGGGAGCTGTTTTTT | CASSYGTGFNPNTGELFF
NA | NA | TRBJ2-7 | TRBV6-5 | TGTGCCAGCAGTCGACTACAGGGATCCTACGAGCAGTACTTC | CASSRLQGSYEQYF
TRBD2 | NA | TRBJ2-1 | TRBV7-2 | TGTGCCAGCGGAAATAGCGGGGGGCTTTACAATGAGCAGTTCTTC | CASGNSGGLYNEQFF
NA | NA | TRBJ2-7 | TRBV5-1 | TGCGCCAGCAGCTTGCCAGGGAATAGGGACGAGCAGTACTTC | CASSLPGNRDEQYF
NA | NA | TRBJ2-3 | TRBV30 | TGTGCCTGGAGTGTAATCCGGGGAGATACGCAGTATTTT | CAWSVIRGDTQYF
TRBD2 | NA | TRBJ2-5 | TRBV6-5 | TGTGCCAGCAGCCCCGGGACTAGCCAAGAGACCCAGTACTTC | CASSPGTSQETQYF
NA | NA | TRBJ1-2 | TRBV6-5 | TGTGCCAGCAGTTACTCTCAGACAGGCGGGGGCTACACCTTC | CASSYSQTGGGYTF
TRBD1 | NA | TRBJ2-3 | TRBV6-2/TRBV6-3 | TGTGCCAGCAGCCCGACCGACAGGGGCGGGACAGATACGCAGTATTTT | CASSPTDRGGTDTQYF
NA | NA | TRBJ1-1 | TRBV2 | TGTGCCAGCAGTGACGGGGGGCACACTGAAGCTTTCTTT | CASSDGGHTEAFF
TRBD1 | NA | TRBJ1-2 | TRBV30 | TGTGCCTGGAGTCTACTACAGGGGGCAGGCGGCTACACCTTC | CAWSLLQGAGGYTF
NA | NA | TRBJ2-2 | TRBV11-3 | TGTGCCAGCAGCTTAGCGAGCACCGGGGAGCTGTTTTTT | CASSLASTGELFF
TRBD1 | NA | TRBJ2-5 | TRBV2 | TGTGCCAGCACCCGATACAGGGGCCAAGAGACCCAGTACTTC | CASTRYRGQETQYF
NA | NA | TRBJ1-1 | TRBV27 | TGTGCCAGCAGCCCTCGGTCTATTATGAACACTGAAGCTTTCTTT | CASSPRSIMNTEAFF
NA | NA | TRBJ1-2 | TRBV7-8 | TGTGCCAGCAGCCGCTGGACAACTAACTATGGCTACACCTTC | CASSRWTTNYGYTF
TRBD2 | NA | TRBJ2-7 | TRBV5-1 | TGCGCCAGCAGCTCGGGACTAGCGGGAGCATCCTACGAGCAGTACTTC | CASSSGLAGASYEQYF
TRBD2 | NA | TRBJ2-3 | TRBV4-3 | TGCGCCAGCAGCCAAGTCTGGCGGGGGGGCCGGGAAGATACGCAGTATTTT | CASSQVWRGGREDTQYF
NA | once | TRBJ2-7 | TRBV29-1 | TGCAGCGTTGATGGTGTCCGGGACAGCGGGCACGACGAGCAGTACTTC | CSVDGVRDSGHDEQYF
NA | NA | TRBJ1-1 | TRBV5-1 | TGCGCCAGCAGCTCGGGGGGACTCATGAACACTGAAGCTTTCTTT | CASSSGGLMNTEAFF
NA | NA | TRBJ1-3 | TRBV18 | TGTGCCAGCTCGGCTCAAAACGGAAACACCATATATTTT | CASSAQNGNTIYF
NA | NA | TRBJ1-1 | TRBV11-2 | TGTGCCAGCAGCTTAGATATTTCCGAAGCTTTCTTT | CASSLDISEAFF
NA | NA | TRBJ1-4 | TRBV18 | TGTGCCAGCTCACTAAATCCACCGGACAGCGTTAATGAAAAACTGTTTTTT | CASSLNPPDSVNEKLFF
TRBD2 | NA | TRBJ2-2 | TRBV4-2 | TGTGCCAGCTTATCGGGTCGGACTAGCGGGAACACCGGGGAGCTGTTTTTT | CASLSGRTSGNTGELFF
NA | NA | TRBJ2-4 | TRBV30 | TGTGCCTGGAGTCCCGAACTAAAAAACATTCAGTACTTC | CAWSPELKNIQYF
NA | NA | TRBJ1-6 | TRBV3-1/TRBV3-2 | TGTGCCAGCAGCCAACCCCCCGGTTCACCCCTCCACTTT | CASSQPPGSPLHF
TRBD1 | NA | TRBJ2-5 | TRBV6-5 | TGTGCCATCTGGGACAGAGACCAAGAGACCCAGTACTTC | CAIWDRDQETQYF
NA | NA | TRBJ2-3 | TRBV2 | TGTGCCAGCAGTGAAGTCACTAGTTTGGCTAGCACAGATACGCAGTATTTT | CASSEVTSLASTDTQYF
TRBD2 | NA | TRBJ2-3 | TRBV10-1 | TGCGCCAGCAGTGAGTCGACTAGCGGGAGTGGGTCTACGCAGTATTTT | CASSESTSGSGSTQYF
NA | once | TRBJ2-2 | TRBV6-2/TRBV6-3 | TGTGCCAGCAGTTACTCCCCGCGGGGGCGGGTGCGGAACACCGGGGAGCTGTTTTTT | CASSYSPRGRVRNTGELFF
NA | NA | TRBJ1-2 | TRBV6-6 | TGTGCCAGCAGTCCGGCCAGGGATGAGAGTGGCTACACCTTC | CASSPARDESGYTF
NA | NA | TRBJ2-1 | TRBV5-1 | TGCGCCAGCAGGGAGCGGCCGGACTACAATGAGCAGTTCTTC | CASRERPDYNEQFF
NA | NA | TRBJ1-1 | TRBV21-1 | TGTGCCAGCAGCCGCGGAGACCCACTCAACACTGAAGCTTTCTTT | CASSRGDPLNTEAFF
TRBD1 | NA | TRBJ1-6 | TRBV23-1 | TGCGCCTATTTCGAGGACAGGGGAAATTCACCCCTCCACTTT | CAYFEDRGNSPLHF